Following are 9 T cell receptor beta chains from one sample sequenced in a study of radiotherapy plus CTLA-4 blockade in lung cancer. Sequencing was performed with immunoSEQ multiplex PCR; in TCRdb, only in-frame clones are kept and a portion is missing. This table has 75,000 to 100,000 clones, approximately 78% appearing once. This sample comprised peripheral blood, obtained from a patient treated with radiotherapy plus ipilimumab. Receptors were obtained from a human donor with non-small cell lung cancer who had a partial response to radiotherapy plus ipilimumab.

This rearrangement joins TRBV5-1 to TRBJ2-2; 9 nucleotides match TRBD2. With V trimmed by 3 bases and J by 4 bases, 4 bases remained unmatched. The CDR3 is made up of 15 amino acids. Germline assignment: CDR1 SGHRS and CDR2 YFSETQ. The CDR3 sequence: CASSYSGSGTGELFF. CDR3 nucleotides: TGCGCCAGCAGCTATAGCGGGAGTGGCACCGGGGAGCTGTTTTTT.

The chain has TRBV19 and TRBJ2-7; 11 positions agree with TRBD1. The CDR3 is 16 amino acids. J gave up 1 base and V 5 bases, and 7 bases lay outside the gene matches. CDR1 LNHDA and CDR2 SQIVND come from the germline V gene (reference sequence). CDR3 residues: CASSAGQGAGSYEQYF. Here the CDR3 DNA reads TGTGCCAGTAGTGCCGGACAGGGGGCGGGATCCTACGAGCAGTACTTC. Full variable domain (outside the CDR3, taken from reference TRBV19 and TRBJ2-7): DGGITQSPKYLFRKEGQNVTLSCEQNLNHDAMYWYRQDPGQGLRLIYYSQIVNDFQKGDIAEGYSVSREKKESFPLTVTSAQKNPTAFYLCASSAGQGAGSYEQYFGPGTRLTVT.

The count of this clone is one. The CDR3 sequence: CASSPPGTGYNEQFF. DNA of the CDR3: TGTGCCAGCAGCCCGCCCGGGACAGGCTACAATGAGCAGTTCTTC. The gene calls are TRBV5-4 and TRBJ2-1; TRBD1 matches 8 bases. The germline CDR1 and CDR2 sequences are SGHNT and YYREEE (reference sequence). With V trimmed by 4 bases and J by 3 bases, 6 bases remained unmatched. The CDR3 totals 15 residues.

The chain combines TRBV7-2 with TRBJ1-3; D not resolved. Trimming pared 5 bases from V and 3 bases from J, leaving 17 bases between. The germline gives CDR1 SGHTA, CDR2 FQGNSA. The CDR3 has 16 amino acids. CDR3 DNA: TGTGCCAGCAGCCGGGGTCTCGTTTTGAGTGGAAACACCATATATTTT. Translating it yields CASSRGLVLSGNTIYF.

The chain has TRBV28 and TRBJ2-5; unclear D gene. The CDR3 spans 15 residues. The germline CDR1 and CDR2 sequences are MDHEN and SYDVKM. V shed 1 base and J shed 1 base, with 10 bases lying between them. The CDR3 DNA sequence: TGTGCCAGCAGTTTATATCGGAACAGCCAAGAGACCCAGTACTTC. This codes for CASSLYRNSQETQYF.

The V and J genes are TRBV30 and TRBJ1-5; the D gene is possibly TRBD1 (6 bases). The CDR3 consists of 13 residues. Per germline, CDR1 GTSNPN and CDR2 SVGIG (reference sequence). V was clipped by 2 bases and J by 4 bases, with 9 bases between them. In nucleotides, the CDR3 is TGTGCCTGGAGTTCCACAGGGAATCAGCCCCAGCATTTT. Protein sequence: CAWSSTGNQPQHF.

The chain uses TRBV6-1 and TRBJ2-2; D possibly corresponds to TRBD1 (6 bases). Trimming left V 6 bases short and J 5 bases short, with 16 bases between. From germline, CDR1 is MNHNS and CDR2 SASEGT. The CDR3 is made up of 15 amino acids. CDR3 sequence: CASSVHRAVTGELFF. The CDR3 DNA sequence: TGTGCCAGCAGCGTCCACAGGGCGGTAACCGGGGAGCTGTTTTTT.

This chain links TRBV6-8 with TRBJ1-5, with D possibly TRBD1 on 6 matching bases. The ends were cut back, 9 bases at V and 5 bases at J, with 20 bases in the middle. CDR1 is MNHGY, CDR2 SAAAGT, per germline. This CDR3 region has 15 residues. Here the CDR3 DNA reads TGTGCCAGAGAGGGGGGGGGCGATGGAGATCAGCCCCAGCATTTT. Amino acid sequence: CAREGGGDGDQPQHF.

This chain connects TRBV2 to TRBJ2-4, with 15 bases aligning to TRBD2. Germline V gene lookup returns CDR1 SNHLY and CDR2 FYNNEI. This CDR3 comprises 18 residues. V shed 5 bases, J shed 6 bases, and the junction held 11 bases outside the gene matches. The CDR3 sequence is CASSRGLAGGGRGNIQYF. CDR3 nucleotide sequence: TGTGCCAGCAGTCGGGGACTAGCGGGAGGTGGCAGAGGAAACATTCAGTACTTC. The full variable domain, in which reference TRBV2 and TRBJ2-4 provide the parts outside the CDR3, is EPEVTQTPSHQVTQMGQEVILRCVPISNHLYFYWYRQILGQKVEFLVSFYNNEISEKSEIFDDQFSVERPDGSNFTLKIRSTKLEDSAMYFCASSRGLAGGGRGNIQYFGAGTRLSVL.